These T cell receptor beta chains were read from a single sample in a study of T cell responses to AZD1222 COVID-19 vaccine. Assay used: immunoSEQ multiplex PCR; TCRdb lists only in-frame clones, some missing. The top ten hold approximately 1.5% of the sample, which has roughly 150,000 clones, more than 90% seen once. The sequencing here drew on peripheral blood, taken 28 days after the second AZD1222 dose. The source of these receptors is an adult who received the AZD1222 COVID-19 vaccine. Each CDR3 is given with its conserved first and last residue. The order of the fields is clone size, D gene, V gene, J gene, CDR3 protein, CDR3 DNA. A D gene is named only where the DNA matches it firmly. Rows may omit the clone size; those that give it use once, few, many or a size class.

size: NA; D: NA; V: TRBV6-5; J: TRBJ1-2; CDR3: CASRINYGYTF; DNA: TGTGCCTCCCGGATTAACTATGGCTACACCTTC
size: few; D: TRBD1; V: TRBV19; J: TRBJ1-5; CDR3: CASSIDRGSSQPQHF; DNA: TGTGCCAGTAGTATTGACAGGGGTTCTTCTCAGCCCCAGCATTTT
size: NA; D: NA; V: TRBV19; J: TRBJ2-2; CDR3: CATPRETGELFF; DNA: TGTGCCACTCCCAGGGAAACCGGGGAGCTGTTTTTT
size: NA; D: NA; V: TRBV30; J: TRBJ2-1; CDR3: CAWNPASGFEQFF; DNA: TGTGCCTGGAACCCGGCTTCGGGGTTCGAGCAGTTCTTC
size: NA; D: TRBD1; V: TRBV7-9; J: TRBJ1-2; CDR3: CASSSRQGMVYGYTF; DNA: TGTGCCAGCAGCTCCCGACAGGGAATGGTCTATGGCTACACCTTC
size: NA; D: NA; V: TRBV27; J: TRBJ1-1; CDR3: CASSLSIFLNTEAFF; DNA: TGTGCCAGCAGTTTATCGATCTTCCTGAACACTGAAGCTTTCTTT
size: NA; D: NA; V: TRBV6-1; J: TRBJ1-5; CDR3: CASSDREAGPFYSNQPQHF; DNA: TGTGCCAGCAGTGACAGGGAGGCTGGCCCCTTTTATAGCAATCAGCCCCAGCATTTT
size: NA; D: NA; V: TRBV6-1; J: TRBJ1-5; CDR3: CASSEAGGQGQPQHF; DNA: TGTGCCAGCAGTGAAGCCGGAGGCCAGGGTCAGCCCCAGCATTTT
size: NA; D: TRBD1; V: TRBV6-5; J: TRBJ1-2; CDR3: CASSIGTDAMSYTF; DNA: TGTGCCAGCAGCATAGGGACAGACGCTATGAGCTACACCTTC
size: NA; D: NA; V: TRBV27; J: TRBJ2-7; CDR3: CASSLKAPYEQYF; DNA: TGTGCCAGCAGTTTAAAAGCCCCCTACGAGCAGTACTTC
size: NA; D: TRBD1; V: TRBV27; J: TRBJ1-2; CDR3: CATRDRDNYGYTF; DNA: TGTGCCACGAGGGACAGGGATAACTATGGCTACACCTTC
size: NA; D: NA; V: TRBV19; J: TRBJ1-1; CDR3: CASSSAGGRGAEAFF; DNA: TGTGCCAGTAGTAGTGCGGGGGGCAGGGGCGCTGAAGCTTTCTTT
size: once; D: TRBD1; V: TRBV7-6; J: TRBJ2-7; CDR3: CASSSQGASDYEQYF; DNA: TGTGCCAGCAGCTCACAGGGGGCGTCAGACTACGAGCAGTACTTC
size: NA; D: NA; V: TRBV27; J: TRBJ2-3; CDR3: CASSLPGFGQYF; DNA: TGTGCCAGCAGTTTACCGGGGTTTGGGCAGTATTTT
size: NA; D: NA; V: TRBV6-5; J: TRBJ1-1; CDR3: CASSPSTNTEAFF; DNA: TGTGCCAGCAGTCCATCGACGAACACTGAAGCTTTCTTT
size: NA; D: NA; V: TRBV14; J: TRBJ2-7; CDR3: CASSPSLPYEQYF; DNA: TGTGCCAGCAGCCCCAGCCTCCCCTACGAGCAGTACTTC
size: NA; D: NA; V: TRBV30; J: TRBJ1-5; CDR3: CAWSSAVPYQPQHF; DNA: TGTGCCTGGAGTTCGGCAGTTCCTTATCAGCCCCAGCATTTT
size: NA; D: TRBD1; V: TRBV18; J: TRBJ1-2; CDR3: CASSPDRVSGYTF; DNA: TGTGCCAGCTCTCCCGACAGGGTGAGTGGCTACACCTTC
size: NA; D: NA; V: TRBV24-1; J: TRBJ2-1; CDR3: CATSDNSRGFYNEQFF; DNA: TGTGCCACCAGTGATAATTCGAGGGGTTTCTACAATGAGCAGTTCTTC
size: NA; D: NA; V: TRBV27; J: TRBJ2-2; CDR3: CASDQGGNTGELFF; DNA: TGTGCCAGCGATCAGGGGGGAAACACCGGGGAGCTGTTTTTT
size: NA; D: NA; V: TRBV15; J: TRBJ2-1; CDR3: CATSRDLGGGEQFF; DNA: TGTGCCACCAGCAGAGATCTCGGGGGAGGTGAGCAGTTCTTC
size: NA; D: NA; V: TRBV7-2; J: TRBJ1-2; CDR3: CASSAHFRSDNGYTF; DNA: TGTGCCAGCAGCGCCCACTTCAGGAGCGACAATGGCTACACCTTC
size: NA; D: NA; V: TRBV6-5; J: TRBJ2-7; CDR3: CASSWAYEQYF; DNA: TGTGCCAGTTCTTGGGCGTACGAGCAGTACTTC
size: NA; D: NA; V: TRBV6-5; J: TRBJ2-3; CDR3: CASRPNTDTQYF; DNA: TGTGCCAGCAGACCCAACACAGATACGCAGTATTTT
size: NA; D: TRBD1; V: TRBV18; J: TRBJ1-1; CDR3: CASSPADRGNTEAFF; DNA: TGTGCCAGCTCACCCGCGGACAGGGGGAACACTGAAGCTTTCTTT
size: NA; D: NA; V: TRBV19; J: TRBJ1-1; CDR3: CASRDSTRQRNTEAFF; DNA: TGTGCCAGTAGAGATTCCACGAGACAGAGGAACACTGAAGCTTTCTTT
size: NA; D: TRBD2; V: TRBV10-2; J: TRBJ2-1; CDR3: CASSGGLAGKYNEQFF; DNA: TGCGCCAGCAGTGGGGGACTAGCGGGAAAATACAATGAGCAGTTCTTC
size: NA; D: NA; V: TRBV7-9; J: TRBJ1-5; CDR3: CASSPGGSQPQHF; DNA: TGTGCCAGCAGCCCAGGCGGGAGTCAGCCCCAGCATTTT
size: NA; D: NA; V: TRBV12-3/TRBV12-4; J: TRBJ1-2; CDR3: CASSLGRGGYTF; DNA: TGTGCCAGCAGTTTAGGGCGGGGTGGCTACACCTTC
size: NA; D: TRBD1; V: TRBV14; J: TRBJ2-1; CDR3: CASSPRQGTYNEQFF; DNA: TGTGCCAGCAGCCCTCGACAGGGAACCTACAATGAGCAGTTCTTC
size: few; D: TRBD1; V: TRBV2; J: TRBJ2-3; CDR3: CASTPQGARTDTQYF; DNA: TGTGCCAGCACTCCACAGGGGGCTCGCACAGATACGCAGTATTTT
size: NA; D: NA; V: TRBV7-9; J: TRBJ2-3; CDR3: CATKGPGTDTQYF; DNA: TGTGCCACCAAGGGGCCGGGAACAGATACGCAGTATTTT
size: NA; D: TRBD1; V: TRBV5-1; J: TRBJ2-3; CDR3: CASSSADRGSTDTQYF; DNA: TGCGCCAGCAGCTCCGCAGACAGGGGTAGCACAGATACGCAGTATTTT
size: NA; D: NA; V: TRBV5-1; J: TRBJ1-6; CDR3: CASSLGDAGNSPLHF; DNA: TGCGCCAGCAGCTTGGGGGACGCGGGCAATTCACCCCTCCACTTT
size: NA; D: TRBD2; V: TRBV7-2; J: TRBJ2-5; CDR3: CASSFGGARETQYF; DNA: TGTGCCAGCAGCTTCGGGGGGGCTCGGGAGACCCAGTACTTC
size: NA; D: NA; V: TRBV11-2; J: TRBJ1-3; CDR3: CASPGGGPGNTIYF; DNA: TGTGCCAGCCCCGGAGGGGGGCCTGGAAACACCATATATTTT
size: NA; D: NA; V: TRBV12-5; J: TRBJ1-5; CDR3: CASGLGTQNQPQHF; DNA: TGTGCTAGTGGTTTAGGGACCCAAAATCAGCCCCAGCATTTT
size: NA; D: NA; V: TRBV18; J: TRBJ2-3; CDR3: CASSPWQEKLDTQYF; DNA: TGTGCCAGCTCACCATGGCAGGAGAAATTAGATACGCAGTATTTT
size: NA; D: NA; V: TRBV10-3; J: TRBJ2-1; CDR3: CAAQNEQFF; DNA: TGTGCCGCTCAGAATGAGCAGTTCTTC
size: NA; D: TRBD1; V: TRBV25-1; J: TRBJ1-2; CDR3: CASSEETGEDNYGYTF; DNA: TGTGCCAGCAGTGAAGAGACAGGGGAGGATAACTATGGCTACACCTTC
size: NA; D: NA; V: TRBV2; J: TRBJ1-2; CDR3: CASRDVNYGYTF; DNA: TGTGCCAGCAGGGACGTTAACTATGGCTACACCTTC
size: NA; D: NA; V: TRBV7-6; J: TRBJ1-4; CDR3: CASSQWGPQNEKLFF; DNA: TGTGCCAGCAGCCAATGGGGACCGCAAAATGAAAAACTGTTTTTT
size: NA; D: TRBD1; V: TRBV6-1; J: TRBJ2-3; CDR3: CASSDRTGSDTQYF; DNA: TGTGCCAGCAGTGACAGGACAGGCTCAGATACGCAGTATTTT
size: NA; D: NA; V: TRBV13; J: TRBJ2-1; CDR3: CASSLERGEQFF; DNA: TGTGCCAGCAGCTTAGAGCGTGGTGAGCAGTTCTTC
size: NA; D: NA; V: TRBV7-8; J: TRBJ1-6; CDR3: CASSLGGTPLHF; DNA: TGTGCCAGCAGCTTAGGGGGAACACCCCTCCACTTT
size: NA; D: TRBD1; V: TRBV5-4; J: TRBJ2-7; CDR3: CASSLGLSGPGTGLYEQYF; DNA: TGTGCCAGCAGCTTGGGATTGTCGGGACCCGGGACAGGGTTATACGAGCAGTACTTC
size: NA; D: TRBD1; V: TRBV19; J: TRBJ1-1; CDR3: CASSIVTGAEAFF; DNA: TGTGCCAGTAGTATAGTGACAGGGGCTGAAGCTTTCTTT
size: NA; D: TRBD1; V: TRBV18; J: TRBJ2-2; CDR3: CASSPRQGVNTGELFF; DNA: TGTGCCAGCTCACCACGACAGGGGGTGAACACCGGGGAGCTGTTTTTT
size: NA; D: TRBD1; V: TRBV5-1; J: TRBJ2-3; CDR3: CASSLVDRPRGDTQYF; DNA: TGCGCCAGCAGCTTGGTGGACAGGCCAAGGGGGGATACGCAGTATTTT